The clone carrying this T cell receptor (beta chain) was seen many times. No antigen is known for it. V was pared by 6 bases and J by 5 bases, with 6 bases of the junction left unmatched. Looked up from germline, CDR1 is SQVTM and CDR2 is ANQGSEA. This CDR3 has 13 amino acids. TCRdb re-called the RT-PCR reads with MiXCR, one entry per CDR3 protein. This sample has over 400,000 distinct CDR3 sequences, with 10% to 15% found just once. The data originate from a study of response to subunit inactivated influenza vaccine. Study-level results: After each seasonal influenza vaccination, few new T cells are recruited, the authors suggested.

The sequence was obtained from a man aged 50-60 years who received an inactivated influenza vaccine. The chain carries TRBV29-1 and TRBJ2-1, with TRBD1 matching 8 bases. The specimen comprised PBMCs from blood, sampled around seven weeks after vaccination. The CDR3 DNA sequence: TGCAGCGTCGGGGACAGGAGGAACAATGAGCAGTTCTTC. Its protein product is CSVGDRRNNEQFF.